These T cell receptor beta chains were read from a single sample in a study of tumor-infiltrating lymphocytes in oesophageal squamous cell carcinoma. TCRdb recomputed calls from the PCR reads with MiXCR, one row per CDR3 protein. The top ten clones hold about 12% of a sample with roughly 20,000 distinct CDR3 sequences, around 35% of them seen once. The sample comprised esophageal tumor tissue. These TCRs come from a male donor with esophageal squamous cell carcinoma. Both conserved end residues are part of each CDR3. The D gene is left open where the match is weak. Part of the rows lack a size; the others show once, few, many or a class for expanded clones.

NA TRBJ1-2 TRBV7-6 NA CASSLVGDYGYTF TGTGCCAGCAGCTTAGTGGGGGACTATGGCTACACCTTC
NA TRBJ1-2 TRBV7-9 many CASSSPRDITPRTF TGTGCCAGCAGCTCCCCCCGGGACATTACCCCACGGACCTTC
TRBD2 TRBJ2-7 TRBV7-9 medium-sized CASSLVPLAGEYF TGTGCCAGCAGCTTAGTTCCACTAGCGGGAGAGTACTTC
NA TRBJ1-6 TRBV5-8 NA CASSLTRRSYEQYF TGCGCCAGCAGCTTGACAAGACGCTCCTACGAGCAGTACTTT
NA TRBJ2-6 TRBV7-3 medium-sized CASSPWGRISGANVLTF TGTGCCAGCAGCCCTTGGGGGCGGATCTCTGGGGCCAACGTCCTGACTTTC
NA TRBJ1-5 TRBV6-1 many CASSEALTGHQPQHF TGTGCCAGCAGTGAAGCACTAACGGGCCATCAGCCCCAGCATTTT
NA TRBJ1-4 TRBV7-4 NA CASKDGVNEKLFF TGTGCCAGCAAGGACGGGGTAAATGAAAAACTGTTTTTT
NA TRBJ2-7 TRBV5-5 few CASSGDFFTYEQYF TGTGCCAGCAGCGGGGACTTCTTTACCTACGAGCAGTACTTC
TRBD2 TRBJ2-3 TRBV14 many CASSPLFGSGRGKYTDTQYF TGTGCCAGCAGCCCCCTGTTTGGTAGCGGGAGAGGGAAGTACACAGATACGCAGTATTTT
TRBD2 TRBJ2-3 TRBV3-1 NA CASEAGVGDTQYF TGTGCCAGCGAGGCGGGAGTGGGAGATACGCAGTATTTT
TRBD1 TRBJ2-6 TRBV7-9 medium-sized CASSLLGQGAKGANVLTF TGTGCCAGCAGCTTATTGGGACAGGGGGCGAAAGGGGCCAACGTCCTGACTTTC
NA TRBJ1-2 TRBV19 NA CASRPSPTVDYGYTF TGTGCCAGTAGGCCCTCCCCGACAGTTGACTATGGCTACACCTTC
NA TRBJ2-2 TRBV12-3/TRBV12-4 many CASSQGTGELFF TGTGCCAGCAGTCAGGGGACCGGGGAGCTGTTTTTT
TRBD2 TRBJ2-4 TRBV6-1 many CASTVRSSGRSQNIQYF TGTGCCAGCACCGTTCGGTCTAGCGGGAGGAGCCAAAACATTCAGTACTTC
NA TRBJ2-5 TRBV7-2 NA CASSNPRTAGQETQYF TGTGCCAGCAGCAACCCAAGGACAGCCGGTCAAGAGACCCAGTACTTC
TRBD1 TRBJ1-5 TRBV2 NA CASSQDRVDQPQHF TGTGCCAGCAGTCAAGACAGGGTTGACCAGCCCCAGCATTTT
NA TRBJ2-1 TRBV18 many CASSSGTGAYNEQFF TGTGCCAGCTCATCGGGGACCGGAGCCTACAATGAGCAGTTCTTC
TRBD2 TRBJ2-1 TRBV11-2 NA CASSLGGLAGAEEQFF TGTGCCAGCAGCTTAGGCGGACTAGCGGGAGCGGAGGAGCAGTTCTTC
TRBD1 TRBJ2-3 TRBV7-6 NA CASSPWTGGTDTQYF TGTGCCAGCAGCCCATGGACAGGGGGCACAGATACGCAGTATTTT
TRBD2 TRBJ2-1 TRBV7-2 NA CASSLATGGPHNEQFF TGTGCCAGCAGCTTAGCGACGGGAGGGCCACACAATGAGCAGTTCTTC
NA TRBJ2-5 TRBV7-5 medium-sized CISFGWQETQYF TGTATCTCTTTTGGCTGGCAAGAGACCCAGTACTTC
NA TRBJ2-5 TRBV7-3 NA CASYDSHYF TGTGCCAGCTATGACTCCCATTACTTT
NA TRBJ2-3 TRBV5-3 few CASSLGPSGRNTQYF TGCGCCAGCAGCTTGGGGCCCTCCGGGAGAAATACGCAGTATTTT
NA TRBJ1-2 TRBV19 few CASSITTANYGYTF TGTGCCAGTAGTATAACAACAGCTAACTATGGCTACACCTTC
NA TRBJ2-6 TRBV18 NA CASSPPGASGANVLTF TGTGCCAGCTCACCACCGGGGGCATCTGGGGCCAACGTCCTGACTTTC
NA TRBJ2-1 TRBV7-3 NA CSSSSSGLPQQFF TGTTCCAGCAGTTCCTCTGGCCTACCACAGCAGTTCTTC
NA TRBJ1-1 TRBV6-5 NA CASRENRVSRKAFF TGTGCCAGCAGGGAAAACAGGGTTAGCCGGAAAGCTTTCTTT
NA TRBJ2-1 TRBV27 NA CASSLSGGSKYNEQFF TGTGCCAGCAGTTTATCAGGAGGCTCTAAGTACAATGAGCAGTTCTTC
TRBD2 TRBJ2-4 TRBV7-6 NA CASSLSSGGLGIQYF TGTGCCAGCAGCTTATCTAGCGGGGGCCTGGGCATTCAGTACTTC
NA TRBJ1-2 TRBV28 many CASSFGGGYTF TGTGCCAGCAGTTTTGGGGGTGGCTACACCTTC
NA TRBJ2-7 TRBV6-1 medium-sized CASNREFSYEQYF TGTGCCAGCAATAGGGAGTTCTCCTACGAGCAGTACTTC
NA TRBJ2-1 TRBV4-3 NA CASSQDKGGYNEQFF TGCGCCAGCAGCCAAGATAAGGGCGGCTACAATGAGCAGTTCTTC
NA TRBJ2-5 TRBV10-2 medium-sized CASSESMGGETQYF TGCGCCAGCAGTGAGTCGATGGGCGGAGAGACCCAGTACTTC
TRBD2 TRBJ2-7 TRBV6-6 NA CASSKPSGEQYF TGTGCCAGCAGTAAACCTAGCGGCGAGCAGTACTTC
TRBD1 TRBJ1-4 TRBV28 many CASSQTGGGEKLFF TGTGCCAGCAGTCAGACAGGGGGCGGTGAAAAACTGTTTTTT
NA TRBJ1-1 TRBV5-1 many CASSLVTGGNTEAFF TGCGCCAGCAGCTTGGTGACGGGGGGCAACACTGAAGCTTTCTTT
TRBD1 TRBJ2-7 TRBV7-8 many CASSSDRDGEQYF TGTGCCAGCAGTTCGGACAGGGACGGTGAGCAGTACTTC
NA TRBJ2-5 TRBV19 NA CATRQTETQYF TGTGCCACCAGACAGACGGAGACCCAGTACTTC
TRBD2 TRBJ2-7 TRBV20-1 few CSARRREGLYEQYF TGCAGTGCTAGGCGACGGGAGGGCCTCTACGAGCAGTACTTC
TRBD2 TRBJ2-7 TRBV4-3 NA CASTQPGTIYEQYF TGCGCCAGCACCCAACCTGGGACTATCTACGAGCAGTACTTC
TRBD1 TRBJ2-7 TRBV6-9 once CASSYRKTGDWSYEQYF TGTGCCAGCAGTTACCGGAAAACAGGGGATTGGTCCTACGAGCAGTACTTC
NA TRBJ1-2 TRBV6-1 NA CASSELRDGYTF TGTGCCAGCAGTGAACTCAGGGATGGCTACACCTTC
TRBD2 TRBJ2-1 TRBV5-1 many CASSWGTSGLNEQFF TGCGCCAGCAGCTGGGGGACTAGCGGGTTGAATGAGCAGTTCTTC